These 7 T cell receptor beta chains share one sample of origin, sequenced in a study of shared clonotypes between healthy human individuals. Naive CD8 cells, CD45RO-negative and positively selected for CCR7, excluded terminally differentiated effector memory CD45RA+ cells. Measured with immunoSEQ multiplex PCR; TCRdb has only the in-frame clones, and not every one. The sample lists 2 million or so clones; roughly 95% were seen once. Sequencing input: naive CD8+ T cells sorted from blood. All receptors derive from a man aged 18 to 29 in good health.

The rearrangement links TRBV10-1 to TRBJ2-7, with unresolved D. V was trimmed by 3 bases and J by 3 bases, leaving 6 bases between them. Germline values: CDR1 WNHNN, CDR2 SYGVQD (reference sequence). This CDR3 comprises 12 residues. DNA of the CDR3: TGCGCCAGCAGTGACAACAACTACGAGCAGTACTTC. Translating gives CASSDNNYEQYF.

This chain joins TRBV6-5 and TRBJ2-3; D not resolved. The germline V gene encodes CDR1 MNHEY and CDR2 SVGAGI. The CDR3 spans 15 residues. Trimming shortened V by 0 bases and J by 2 bases, and 9 bases separated the two germline ends. For the CDR3, the DNA is TGTGCCAGCAGTTACTCGGCGGTCCCCACAGATACGCAGTATTTT. The encoded protein is CASSYSAVPTDTQYF.

The chain uses TRBV7-9 and TRBJ2-3; tentatively, D is TRBD2 (6 bases). There are 17 residues in the CDR3. V was shortened by 0 bases and J by 3 bases, with 16 bases between the two germline ends. Germline V lookup: CDR1 SEHNR, CDR2 FQNEAQ (reference sequence). The CDR3 DNA follows: TGTGCCAGCAGCTTAGCGGGGGGTAATAGATTGACAGATACGCAGTATTTT. This gives the protein CASSLAGGNRLTDTQYF.

The rearrangement uses TRBV28 and TRBJ2-4, with D tentatively TRBD1 (6 bases). Germline CDR1 MDHEN, CDR2 SYDVKM. The germline V and J ends were trimmed by 11 bases and 1 base, with 18 bases remaining between them. The CDR3 loop spans 15 amino acids. The chain's CDR3 is CAGQQGPRAKNIQYF. The CDR3 DNA reads as TGTGCCGGGCAACAGGGCCCGAGGGCCAAAAACATTCAGTACTTC.

This rearrangement joins TRBV10-2 to TRBJ1-2; D gene unclear. V lost 8 bases and J 9 bases, leaving 19 bases between the germline ends. Germline CDR1 is WSHSY and CDR2 is SAAADI. The length of the CDR3 is 13 residues. The CDR3 region is CASGTHGSRSYTF. The CDR3 bases are TGCGCCAGCGGCACCCATGGGAGTAGGAGCTACACCTTC.

This clone was observed once. The J gene is TRBJ2-7, the V gene TRBV28; the D call may be TRBD1 or TRBD2 (5 bases each). Germline-derived CDR1 and CDR2 are MDHEN and SYDVKM. With 2 bases removed from V and 6 bases from J, the gap between germline ends came to 23 bases. The CDR3 is 17 residues long. The CDR3 loop is CASSLGMGEGRSGEQYF. For the CDR3, the DNA is TGTGCCAGCAGTTTAGGTATGGGCGAGGGACGCTCGGGCGAGCAGTACTTC.

The chain joins TRBV9 to TRBJ2-7; weak D call: TRBD2 (5 bases). CDR3 length equals 16 residues. The germline V and J ends were trimmed by 0 bases and 0 bases, with 13 bases remaining between them. Germline CDR1 SGDLS, CDR2 YYNGEE. CDR3 loop: CASSVAAGESSYEQYF. The DNA for the CDR3 is TGTGCCAGCAGCGTAGCGGCGGGTGAGTCCTCCTACGAGCAGTACTTC.